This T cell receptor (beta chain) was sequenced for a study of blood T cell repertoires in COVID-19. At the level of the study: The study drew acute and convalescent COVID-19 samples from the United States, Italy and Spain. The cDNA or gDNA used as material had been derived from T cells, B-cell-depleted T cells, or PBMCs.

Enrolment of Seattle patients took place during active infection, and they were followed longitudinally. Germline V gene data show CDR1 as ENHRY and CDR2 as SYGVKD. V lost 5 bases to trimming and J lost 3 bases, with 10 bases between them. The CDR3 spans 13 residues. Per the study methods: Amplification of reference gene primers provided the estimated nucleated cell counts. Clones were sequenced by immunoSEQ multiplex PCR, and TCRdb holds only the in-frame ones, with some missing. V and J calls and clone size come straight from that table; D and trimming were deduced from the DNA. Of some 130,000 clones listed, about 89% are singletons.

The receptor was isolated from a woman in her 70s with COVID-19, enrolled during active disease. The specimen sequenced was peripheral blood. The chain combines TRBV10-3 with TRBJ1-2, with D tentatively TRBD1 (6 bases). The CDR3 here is CAISNRVDYGYTF. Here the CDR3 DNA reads TGTGCCATCAGTAACAGGGTCGACTATGGCTACACCTTC.